This paragraph covers one TCR beta chain sequence. There are 15 residues in the CDR3. Per the germline V gene, CDR1 is MNHEY and CDR2 is SMNVEV (reference sequence). Between the trimmed V and J ends, which lost 5 bases and 0 bases, there was a span of 14 bases. This entry is derived from a study of control samples from healthy donors and cancer patients. Method: immunoSEQ multiplex PCR; TCRdb's copy keeps in-frame clones and lacks some. Among 95,000 to 150,000 clones, more than 70% were seen once, and the ten largest hold about 2.9%. The source is a man between 60 and 70 years old in good health. The chain links TRBV27 to TRBJ2-7; D is unresolved. Sequencing was done on a sample of blood. In nucleotides, the CDR3 is TGTGCCAGCAGTCCTAGTGGCAGCAACTCCTACGAGCAGTACTTC. Protein: CASSPSGSNSYEQYF.